This TCR beta chain was obtained from a study of CD8 T cells in Susac syndrome. Study findings and constraints: As the study acknowledged, the number of individuals who were part of its TCR sequencing and HLA analysis was relatively small.

With random hexamers, reverse transcription was performed on roughly 0.5 to 1 ug of RNA. Across 54 Vbeta and 13 Jbeta, TCR beta CDR3 was amplified with immunoSEQ multiplex PCR. From the immunoSEQ multiplex PCR reads, TCRdb called clonotypes with MiXCR, one entry per CDR3 protein. The data show 300,000 to 350,000 distinct CDR3 sequences, with about 90% seen just once and roughly 0.059% held by the top ten. The V and J ends lost 3 bases and 6 bases, in that order; junction bases with no gene match: 5. The CDR3 is 14 residues long. Germline V gene lookup returns CDR1 SGHDN and CDR2 FVKESK. Sequencing of TCR beta was performed on blood CD8+ and CD4+ T cells. Concerning this clonotype: Its antigen is currently unknown.

The rearrangement uses TRBV14 and TRBJ2-1; 7 bases match TRBD1. The origin of this receptor is a human donor with multiple sclerosis. The sequenced material came from CD4+ T cells from PBMCs. CDR3 amino acids: CASSQTRDSNEQFF. Here the CDR3 DNA reads TGTGCCAGCAGCCAGACCCGGGACAGCAATGAGCAGTTCTTC.